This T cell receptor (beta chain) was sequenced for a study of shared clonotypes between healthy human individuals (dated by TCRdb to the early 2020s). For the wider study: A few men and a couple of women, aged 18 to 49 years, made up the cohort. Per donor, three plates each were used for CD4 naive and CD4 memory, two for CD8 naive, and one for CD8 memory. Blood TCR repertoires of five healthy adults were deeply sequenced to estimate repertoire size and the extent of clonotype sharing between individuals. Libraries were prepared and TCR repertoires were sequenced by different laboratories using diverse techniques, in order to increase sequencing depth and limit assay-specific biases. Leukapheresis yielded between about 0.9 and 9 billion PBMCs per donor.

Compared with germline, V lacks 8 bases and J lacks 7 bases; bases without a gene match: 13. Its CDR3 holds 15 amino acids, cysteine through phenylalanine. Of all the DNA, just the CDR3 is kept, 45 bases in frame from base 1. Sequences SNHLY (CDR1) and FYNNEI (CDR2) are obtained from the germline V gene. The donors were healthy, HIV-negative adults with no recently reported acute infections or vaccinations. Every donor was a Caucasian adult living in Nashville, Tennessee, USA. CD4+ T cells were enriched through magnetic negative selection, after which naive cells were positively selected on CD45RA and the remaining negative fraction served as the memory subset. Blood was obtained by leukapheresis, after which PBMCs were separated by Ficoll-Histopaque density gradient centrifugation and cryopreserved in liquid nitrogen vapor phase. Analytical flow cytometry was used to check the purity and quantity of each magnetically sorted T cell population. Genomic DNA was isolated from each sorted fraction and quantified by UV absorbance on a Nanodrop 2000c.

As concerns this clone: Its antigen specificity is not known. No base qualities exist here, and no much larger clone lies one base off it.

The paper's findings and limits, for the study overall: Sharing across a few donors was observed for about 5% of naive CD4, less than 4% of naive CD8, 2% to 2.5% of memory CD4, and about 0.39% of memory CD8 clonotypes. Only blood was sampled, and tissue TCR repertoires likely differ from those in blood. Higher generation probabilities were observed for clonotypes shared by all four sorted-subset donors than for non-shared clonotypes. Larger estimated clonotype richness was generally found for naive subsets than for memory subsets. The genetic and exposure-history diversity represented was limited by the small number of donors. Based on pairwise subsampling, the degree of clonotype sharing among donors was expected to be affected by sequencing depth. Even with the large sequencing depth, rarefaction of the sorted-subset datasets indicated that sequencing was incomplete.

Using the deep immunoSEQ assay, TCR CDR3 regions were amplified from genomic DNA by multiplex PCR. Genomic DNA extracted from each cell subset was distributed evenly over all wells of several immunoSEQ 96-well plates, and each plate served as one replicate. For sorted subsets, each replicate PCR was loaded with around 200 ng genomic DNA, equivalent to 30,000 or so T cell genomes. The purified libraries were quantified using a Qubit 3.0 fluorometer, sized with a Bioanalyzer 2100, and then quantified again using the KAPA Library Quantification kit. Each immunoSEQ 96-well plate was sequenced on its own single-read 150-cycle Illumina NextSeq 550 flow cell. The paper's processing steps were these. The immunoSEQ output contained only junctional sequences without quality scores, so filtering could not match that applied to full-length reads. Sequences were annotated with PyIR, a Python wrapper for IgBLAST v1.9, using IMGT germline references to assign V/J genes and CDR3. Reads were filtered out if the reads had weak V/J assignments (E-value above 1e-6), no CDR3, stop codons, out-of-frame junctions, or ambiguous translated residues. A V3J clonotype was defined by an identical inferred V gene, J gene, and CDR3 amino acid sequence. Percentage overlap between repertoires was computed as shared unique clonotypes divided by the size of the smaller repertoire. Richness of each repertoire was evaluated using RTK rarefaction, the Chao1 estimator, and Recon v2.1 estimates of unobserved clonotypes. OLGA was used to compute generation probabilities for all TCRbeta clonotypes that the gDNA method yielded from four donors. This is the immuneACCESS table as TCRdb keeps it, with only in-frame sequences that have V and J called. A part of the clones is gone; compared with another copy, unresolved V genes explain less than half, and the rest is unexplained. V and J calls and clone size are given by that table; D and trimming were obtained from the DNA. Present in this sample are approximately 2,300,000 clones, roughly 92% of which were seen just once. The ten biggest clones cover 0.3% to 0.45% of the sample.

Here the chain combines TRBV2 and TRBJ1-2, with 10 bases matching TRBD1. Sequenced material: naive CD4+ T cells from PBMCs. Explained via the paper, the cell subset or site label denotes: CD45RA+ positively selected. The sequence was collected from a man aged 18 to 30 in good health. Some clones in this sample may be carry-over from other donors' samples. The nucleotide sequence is TGTGCCAGCCAAGACGACAGGGGGCGATTGGGTGGCTACACCTTC. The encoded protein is CASQDDRGRLGGYTF.